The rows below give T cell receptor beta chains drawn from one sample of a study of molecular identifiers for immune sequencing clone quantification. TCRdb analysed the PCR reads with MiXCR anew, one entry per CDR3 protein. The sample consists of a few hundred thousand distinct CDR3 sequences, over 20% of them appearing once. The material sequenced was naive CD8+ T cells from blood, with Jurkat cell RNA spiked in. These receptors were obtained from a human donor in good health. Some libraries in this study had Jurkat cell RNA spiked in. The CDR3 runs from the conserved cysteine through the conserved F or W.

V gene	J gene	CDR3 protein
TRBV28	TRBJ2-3	CASLFRQGGVPDTQYF
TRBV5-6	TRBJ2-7	CASSFGDDSYEQYF
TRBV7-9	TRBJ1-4	CASSLLNETNEKLFF
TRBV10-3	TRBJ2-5	CAIRGLAEKETQYF
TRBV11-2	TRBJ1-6	CASSPLENSPLHF
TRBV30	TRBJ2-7	CAWNEGTYEQYF
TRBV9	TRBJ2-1	CASARPCASSYNEQFF
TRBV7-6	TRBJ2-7	CASSLVASGSSEQYF
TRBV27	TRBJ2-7	CASSSTGVAGPYEQYF
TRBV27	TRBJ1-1	CASSPPQGWGTEAFF
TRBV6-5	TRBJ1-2	CASSYRDTNYGYTF
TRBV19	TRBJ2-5	CASSRSPNGAQYF
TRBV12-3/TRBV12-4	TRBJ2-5	CASRHGPLLTATQETQYF
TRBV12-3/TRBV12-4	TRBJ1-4	CASRDDRVANEKLFF
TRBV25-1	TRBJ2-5	CASSGGGQETQYF
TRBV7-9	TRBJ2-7	CASSLPGGPGAREQYF
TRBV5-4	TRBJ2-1	CASSLQGADEQFF
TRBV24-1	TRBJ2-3	CATSDFGREEDTQYF
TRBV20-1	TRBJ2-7	CSASESGEQYF
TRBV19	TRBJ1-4	CASSSTGTSYEKLIF
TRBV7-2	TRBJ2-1	CASSFLAGGPLGNEQFF
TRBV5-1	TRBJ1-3	CASSGGQEYTGNAIYF
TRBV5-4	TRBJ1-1	CASSLWTGVGEAFF
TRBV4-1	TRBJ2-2	CASSQSVVFGELFF
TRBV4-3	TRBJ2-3	CASSQDRSTTDTQYF
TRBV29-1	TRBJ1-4	CSVEERGGGEKLFF
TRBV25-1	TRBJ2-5	CASNPPGQGFETQYF
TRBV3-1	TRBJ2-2	CASSQVIRTGSGTGELFF
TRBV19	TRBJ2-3	CASSIATSTDTQYF
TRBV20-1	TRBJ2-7	CGARAQTDLKMDEQYF
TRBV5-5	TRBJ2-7	CARPPAPYEQYF
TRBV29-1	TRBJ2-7	CSVVLQGAIEQYF
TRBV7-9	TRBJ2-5	CASSRRTGRETQYF
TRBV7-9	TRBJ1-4	CASSWQGATTNEKLFF
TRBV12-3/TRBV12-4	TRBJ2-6	CASSFGANVLTF
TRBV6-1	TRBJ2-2	CASSDRESTGELFF
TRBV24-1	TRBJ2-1	CATSDPARGAVNEQFF
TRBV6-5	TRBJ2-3	CASSSNQDPYVGTDTQYF
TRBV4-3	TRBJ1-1	CASSQVMGLEAFF